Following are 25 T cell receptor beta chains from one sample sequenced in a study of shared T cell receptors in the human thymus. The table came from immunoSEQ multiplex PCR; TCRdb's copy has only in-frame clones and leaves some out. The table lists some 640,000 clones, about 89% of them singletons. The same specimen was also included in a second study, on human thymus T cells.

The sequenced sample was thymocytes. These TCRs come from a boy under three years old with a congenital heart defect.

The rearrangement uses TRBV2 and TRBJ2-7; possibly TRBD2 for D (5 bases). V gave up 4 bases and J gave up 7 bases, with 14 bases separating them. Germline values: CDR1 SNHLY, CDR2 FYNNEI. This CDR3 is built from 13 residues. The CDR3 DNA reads TGTGCCAGCAGTGGTGAGGGTCGGGGAGAGCAGTACTTC. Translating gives CASSGEGRGEQYF.

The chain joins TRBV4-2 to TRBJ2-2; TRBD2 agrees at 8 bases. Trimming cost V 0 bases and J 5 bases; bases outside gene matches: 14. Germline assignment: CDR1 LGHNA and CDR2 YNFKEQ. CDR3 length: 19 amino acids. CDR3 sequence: CASSQDWEGLGNKTGELFF. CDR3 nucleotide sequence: TGTGCCAGCAGCCAAGATTGGGAGGGACTAGGAAATAAGACCGGGGAGCTGTTTTTT.

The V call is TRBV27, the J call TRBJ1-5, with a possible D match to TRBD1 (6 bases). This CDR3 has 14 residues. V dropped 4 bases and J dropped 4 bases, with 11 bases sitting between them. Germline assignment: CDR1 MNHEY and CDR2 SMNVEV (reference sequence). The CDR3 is CASSWRQGNQPQHF. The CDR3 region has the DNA TGTGCCAGCAGTTGGAGGCAGGGGAATCAGCCCCAGCATTTT.

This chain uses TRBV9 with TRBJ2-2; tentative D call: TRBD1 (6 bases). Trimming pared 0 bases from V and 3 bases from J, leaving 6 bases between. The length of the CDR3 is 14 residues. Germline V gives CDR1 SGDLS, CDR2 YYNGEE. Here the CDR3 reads CASSVEGDTGELFF. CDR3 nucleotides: TGTGCCAGCAGCGTAGAGGGGGACACCGGGGAGCTGTTTTTT.

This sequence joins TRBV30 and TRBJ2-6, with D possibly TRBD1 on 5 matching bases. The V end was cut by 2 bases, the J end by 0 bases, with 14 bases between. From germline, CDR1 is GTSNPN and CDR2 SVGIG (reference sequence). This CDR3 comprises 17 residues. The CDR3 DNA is TGTGCCTGGAGTAACCAGGGCCGGAGCTCTGGGGCCAACGTCCTGACTTTC. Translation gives CAWSNQGRSSGANVLTF.

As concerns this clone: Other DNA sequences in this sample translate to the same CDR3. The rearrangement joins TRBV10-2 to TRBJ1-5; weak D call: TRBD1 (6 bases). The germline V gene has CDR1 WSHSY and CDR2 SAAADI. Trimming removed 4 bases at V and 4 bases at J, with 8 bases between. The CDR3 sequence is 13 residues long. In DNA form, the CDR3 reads TGCGCCAGCAGTGGTACAGGGAATCAGCCCCAGCATTTT. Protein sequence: CASSGTGNQPQHF.

In DNA, the CDR3 is TGTGCCAGCAGCTTAGAACAGAGGAACACTGAAGCTTTCTTT. It yields the protein CASSLEQRNTEAFF. The chain employs TRBV11-2 and TRBJ1-1; D gene uncertain. The CDR3 is 14 residues long. V was trimmed by 0 bases and J by 1 base, leaving 6 bases between them. The germline gives CDR1 SGHAT, CDR2 FQNNGV.

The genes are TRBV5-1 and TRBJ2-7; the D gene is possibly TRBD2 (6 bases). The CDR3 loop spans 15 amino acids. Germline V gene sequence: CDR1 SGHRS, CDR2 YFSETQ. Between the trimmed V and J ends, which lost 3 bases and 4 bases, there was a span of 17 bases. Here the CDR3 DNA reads TGCGCCAGCAGCTCAAGGAGGGACGGGGCATACGAGCAGTACTTC. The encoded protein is CASSSRRDGAYEQYF.

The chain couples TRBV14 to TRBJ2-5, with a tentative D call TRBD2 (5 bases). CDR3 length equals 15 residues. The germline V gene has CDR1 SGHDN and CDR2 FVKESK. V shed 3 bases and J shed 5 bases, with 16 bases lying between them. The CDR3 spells CASSHGTTTRETQYF. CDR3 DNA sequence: TGTGCCAGCAGCCACGGTACGACTACCCGGGAGACCCAGTACTTC.

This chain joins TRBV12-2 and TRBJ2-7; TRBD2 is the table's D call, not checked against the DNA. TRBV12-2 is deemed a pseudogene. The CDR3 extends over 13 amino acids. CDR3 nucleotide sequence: TGTGCAAGTCCACCTGGCGGATCCTACGAGCAGTACTTC. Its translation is CASPPGGSYEQYF.

The CDR3 coding sequence is TGCGCCAGCAGCCAAAGGACAGGGGAAGAGCAGTACTTC. Protein product: CASSQRTGEEQYF. The V gene is TRBV4-1, the J gene TRBJ2-7; 9 bases align to TRBD1. Germline values: CDR1 MGHRA, CDR2 YSYEKL. The J segment lost 7 bases and the V segment lost 2 bases, leaving 3 bases of the junction unmatched. This CDR3 is built from 13 residues.

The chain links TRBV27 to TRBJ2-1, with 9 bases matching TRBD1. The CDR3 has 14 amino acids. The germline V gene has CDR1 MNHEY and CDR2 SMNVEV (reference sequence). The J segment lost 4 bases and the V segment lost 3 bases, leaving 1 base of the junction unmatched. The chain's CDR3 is CASSLGQGYNEQFF. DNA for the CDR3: TGTGCCAGCAGTTTGGGACAGGGATACAATGAGCAGTTCTTC.

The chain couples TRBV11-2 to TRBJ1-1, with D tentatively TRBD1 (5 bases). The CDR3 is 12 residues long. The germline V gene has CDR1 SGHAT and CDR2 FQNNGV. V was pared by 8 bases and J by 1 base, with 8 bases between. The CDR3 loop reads CASGTPNTEAFF. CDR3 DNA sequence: TGTGCCAGCGGGACTCCGAACACTGAAGCTTTCTTT.

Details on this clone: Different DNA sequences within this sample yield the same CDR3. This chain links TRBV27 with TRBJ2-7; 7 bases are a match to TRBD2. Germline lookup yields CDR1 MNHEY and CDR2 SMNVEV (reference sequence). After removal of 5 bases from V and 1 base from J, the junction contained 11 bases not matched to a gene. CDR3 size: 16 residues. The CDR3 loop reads CASSPALAGGSYEQYF. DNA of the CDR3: TGTGCCAGCAGTCCCGCTTTAGCGGGCGGATCCTACGAGCAGTACTTC.

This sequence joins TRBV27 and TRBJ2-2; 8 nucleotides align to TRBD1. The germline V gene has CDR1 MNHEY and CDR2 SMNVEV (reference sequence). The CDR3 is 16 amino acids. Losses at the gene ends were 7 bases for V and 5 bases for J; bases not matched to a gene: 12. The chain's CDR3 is CASTNIGQGGTGELFF. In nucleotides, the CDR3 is TGTGCCAGCACGAATATCGGACAGGGTGGGACCGGGGAGCTGTTTTTT.

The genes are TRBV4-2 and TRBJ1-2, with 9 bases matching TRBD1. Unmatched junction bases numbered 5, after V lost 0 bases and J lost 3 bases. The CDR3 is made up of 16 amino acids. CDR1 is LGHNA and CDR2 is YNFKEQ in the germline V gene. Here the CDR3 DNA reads TGTGCCAGCAGCCAAGATCGGACAGGGGTCTACTATGGCTACACCTTC. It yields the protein CASSQDRTGVYYGYTF.

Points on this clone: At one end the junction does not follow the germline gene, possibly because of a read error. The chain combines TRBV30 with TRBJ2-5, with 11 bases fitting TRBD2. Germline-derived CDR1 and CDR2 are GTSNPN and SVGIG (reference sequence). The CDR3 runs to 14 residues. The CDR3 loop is CAWSDGGIAGGPNF. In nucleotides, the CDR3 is TGTGCCTGGAGTGACGGTGGGATAGCGGGAGGGCCTAACTTC. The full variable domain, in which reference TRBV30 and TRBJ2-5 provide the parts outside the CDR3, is SQTIHQWPATLVQPVGSPLSLECTVEGTSNPNLYWYRQAAGRGLQLLFYSVGIGQISSEVPQNLSASRPQDRQFILSSKKLLLSDSGFYLCAWSDGGIAGGPNFGPGTRLLVL.

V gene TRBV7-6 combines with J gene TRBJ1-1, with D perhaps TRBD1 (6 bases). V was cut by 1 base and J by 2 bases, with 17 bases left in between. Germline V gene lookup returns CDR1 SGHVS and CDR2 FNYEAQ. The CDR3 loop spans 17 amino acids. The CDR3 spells CASSLGSRGEDNTEAFF. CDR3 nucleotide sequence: TGTGCCAGCAGCTTAGGGTCCAGGGGCGAGGATAACACTGAAGCTTTCTTT.

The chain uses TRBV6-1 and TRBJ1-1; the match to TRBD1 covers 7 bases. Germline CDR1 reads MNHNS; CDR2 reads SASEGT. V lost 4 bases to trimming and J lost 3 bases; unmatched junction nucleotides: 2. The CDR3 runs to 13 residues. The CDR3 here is CASSATGDTEAFF. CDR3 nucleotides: TGTGCCAGCAGTGCTACAGGGGACACTGAAGCTTTCTTT.

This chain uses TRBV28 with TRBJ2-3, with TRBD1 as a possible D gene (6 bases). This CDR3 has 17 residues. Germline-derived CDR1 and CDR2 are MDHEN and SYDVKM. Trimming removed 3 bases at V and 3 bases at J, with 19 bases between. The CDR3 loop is CASSFLRTARQTDTQYF. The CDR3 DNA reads TGTGCCAGCAGTTTTTTGAGGACAGCCCGACAGACAGATACGCAGTATTTT.

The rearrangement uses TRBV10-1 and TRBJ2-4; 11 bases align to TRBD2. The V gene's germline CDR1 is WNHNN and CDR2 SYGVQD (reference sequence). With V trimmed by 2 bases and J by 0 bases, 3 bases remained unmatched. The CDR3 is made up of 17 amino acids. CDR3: CASSEPGTSGAKNIQYF. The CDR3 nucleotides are TGCGCCAGCAGTGAGCCTGGGACTAGCGGAGCCAAAAACATTCAGTACTTC.

DNA for the CDR3: TGTGCCAGCAGCCAAACAGTGGGACAGACAATTAACTATGGCTACACCTTC. Translated: CASSQTVGQTINYGYTF. V gene TRBV14 combines with J gene TRBJ1-2; 7 bases are shared with TRBD1. The germline gives CDR1 SGHDN, CDR2 FVKESK. J was trimmed by 1 base and V by 2 bases; bases with no gene match: 10. This CDR3 comprises 17 residues.

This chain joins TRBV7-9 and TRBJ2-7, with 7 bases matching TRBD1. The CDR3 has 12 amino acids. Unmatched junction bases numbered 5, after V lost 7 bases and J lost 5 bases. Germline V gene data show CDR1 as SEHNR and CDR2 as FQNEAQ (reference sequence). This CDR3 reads CASTGGTDEQYF. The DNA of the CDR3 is TGTGCCAGCACAGGGGGTACGGACGAGCAGTACTTC. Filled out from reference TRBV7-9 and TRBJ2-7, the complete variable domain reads DTGVSQNPRHKITKRGQNVTFRCDPISEHNRLYWYRQTLGQGPEFLTYFQNEAQLEKSRLLSDRFSAERPKGSFSTLEIQRTEQGDSAMYLCASTGGTDEQYFGPGTRLTVT.

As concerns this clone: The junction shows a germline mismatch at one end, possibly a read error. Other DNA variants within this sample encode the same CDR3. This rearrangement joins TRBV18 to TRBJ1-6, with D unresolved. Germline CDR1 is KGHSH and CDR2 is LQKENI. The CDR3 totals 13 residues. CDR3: CASSPHCNSPLHF. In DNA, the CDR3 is TGTGCCAGCTCACCACACTGTAATTCCCCCCTCCACTTT.

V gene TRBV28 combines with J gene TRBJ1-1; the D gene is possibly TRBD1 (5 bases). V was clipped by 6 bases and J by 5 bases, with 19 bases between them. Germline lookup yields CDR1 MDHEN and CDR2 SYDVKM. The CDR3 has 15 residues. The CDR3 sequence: CASRARWGGETEAFF. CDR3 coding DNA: TGTGCCAGCAGGGCTCGCTGGGGGGGAGAGACTGAAGCTTTCTTT.